These 3 T cell receptor beta chains share one sample of origin, sequenced in a study of OX40 agonist ivuxolimab in advanced cancers. Sequenced by immunoSEQ multiplex PCR; TCRdb stores in-frame clones only, minus some. The table has approximately 91,000 clones, more than 70% seen once. The sample consisted of CD4+ or CD8+ T cells sorted from blood, taken in a trial of the OX40 agonist ivuxolimab. These receptors were collected from an adult with an advanced solid tumor such as melanoma, head and neck, liver or kidney cancer.

The chain joins TRBV5-1 to TRBJ2-1; 9 bases are shared with TRBD2. Unmatched junction bases numbered 8, after V lost 4 bases and J lost 9 bases. The germline V gene has CDR1 SGHRS and CDR2 YFSETQ. The CDR3 has 14 residues. CDR3 sequence (DNA): TGCGCCAGCAGCCCGGGGACTAGCATTCGTGAGCAGTTCTTC. Translating it yields CASSPGTSIREQFF.

This sequence joins TRBV29-1 and TRBJ2-5; D is possibly TRBD2 (5 bases). Germline V gene lookup returns CDR1 SQVTM and CDR2 ANQGSEA. V was cut by 6 bases and J by 4 bases, with 15 bases left in between. The CDR3 covers 13 residues. CDR3 amino acids: CSVRVGLGETQYF. In nucleotides, the CDR3 is TGCAGCGTGAGGGTGGGCCTCGGAGAGACCCAGTACTTC.

This clone appeared once. The J gene is TRBJ1-5, the V gene TRBV21-1; TRBD1 was called by the table and not checked on the DNA. TRBV21-1 is described as a pseudogene. The CDR3 sequence is 17 residues long. CDR3 sequence reads: CASSKGSTSGFDQPQHF. The CDR3 DNA sequence: TGTGCCAGCAGCAAAGGGTCCACGTCAGGTTTTGATCAGCCCCAGCATTTT.